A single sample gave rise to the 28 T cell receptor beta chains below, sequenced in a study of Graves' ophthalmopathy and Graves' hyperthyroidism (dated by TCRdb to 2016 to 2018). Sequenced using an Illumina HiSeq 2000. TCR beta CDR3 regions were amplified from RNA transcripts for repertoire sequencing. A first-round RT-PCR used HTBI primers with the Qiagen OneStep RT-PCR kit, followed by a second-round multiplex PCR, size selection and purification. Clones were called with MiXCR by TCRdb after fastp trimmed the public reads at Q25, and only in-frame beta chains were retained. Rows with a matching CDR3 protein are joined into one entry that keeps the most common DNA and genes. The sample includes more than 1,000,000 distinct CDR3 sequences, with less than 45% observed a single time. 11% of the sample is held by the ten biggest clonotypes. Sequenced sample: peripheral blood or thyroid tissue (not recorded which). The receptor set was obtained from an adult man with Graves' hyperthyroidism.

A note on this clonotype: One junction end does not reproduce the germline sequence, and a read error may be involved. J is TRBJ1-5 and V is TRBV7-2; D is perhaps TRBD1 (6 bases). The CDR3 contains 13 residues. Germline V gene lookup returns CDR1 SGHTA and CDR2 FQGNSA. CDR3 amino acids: CANSLQGGQPQHF. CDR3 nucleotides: TGTGCCAACAGCTTACAAGGGGGTCAGCCCCAGCATTTT.

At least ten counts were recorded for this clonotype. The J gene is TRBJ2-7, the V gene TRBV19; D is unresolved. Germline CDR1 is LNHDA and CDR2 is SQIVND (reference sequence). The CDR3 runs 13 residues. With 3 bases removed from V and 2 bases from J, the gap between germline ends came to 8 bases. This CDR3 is CASSISVTYEQYF. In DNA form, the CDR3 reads TGTGCCAGTAGTATTTCCGTTACCTACGAGCAGTACTTC.

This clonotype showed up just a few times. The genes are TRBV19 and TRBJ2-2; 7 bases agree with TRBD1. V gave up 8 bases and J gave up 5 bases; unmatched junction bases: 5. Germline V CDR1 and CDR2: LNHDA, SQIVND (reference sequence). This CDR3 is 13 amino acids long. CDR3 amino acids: CASGIQGTGELFF. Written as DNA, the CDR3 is TGTGCCAGTGGAATACAGGGGACCGGGGAGCTGTTTTTT.

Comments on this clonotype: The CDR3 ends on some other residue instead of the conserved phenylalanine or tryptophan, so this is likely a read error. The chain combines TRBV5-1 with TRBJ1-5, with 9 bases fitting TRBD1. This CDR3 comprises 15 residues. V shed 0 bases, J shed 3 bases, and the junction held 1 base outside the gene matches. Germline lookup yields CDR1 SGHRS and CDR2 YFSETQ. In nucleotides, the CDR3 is TGCGCCAGCAGCTTGGGGACAGGGGCCAATCAGCCCCAGCATCTT. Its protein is CASSLGTGANQPQHL.

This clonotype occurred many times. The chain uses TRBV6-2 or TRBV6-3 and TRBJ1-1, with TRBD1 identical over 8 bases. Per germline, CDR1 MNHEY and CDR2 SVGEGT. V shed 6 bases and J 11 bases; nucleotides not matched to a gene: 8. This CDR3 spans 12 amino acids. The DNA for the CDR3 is TGTGCCAGCAGACAACGACAGGGGTTGGCTTTCTTT. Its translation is CASRQRQGLAFF.

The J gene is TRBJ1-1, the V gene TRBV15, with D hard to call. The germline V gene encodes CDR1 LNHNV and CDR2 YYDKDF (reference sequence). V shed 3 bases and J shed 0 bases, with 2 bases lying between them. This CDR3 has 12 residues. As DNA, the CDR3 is TGTGCCACCAGCAGGATGAACACTGAAGCTTTCTTT. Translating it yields CATSRMNTEAFF.

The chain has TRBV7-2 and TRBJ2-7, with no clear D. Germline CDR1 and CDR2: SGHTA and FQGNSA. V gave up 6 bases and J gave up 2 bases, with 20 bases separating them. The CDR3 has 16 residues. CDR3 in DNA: TGTGCCAGCAGTGCTAGAGTAGGGCTAGATACCTACGAGCAGTACTTC. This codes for CASSARVGLDTYEQYF.

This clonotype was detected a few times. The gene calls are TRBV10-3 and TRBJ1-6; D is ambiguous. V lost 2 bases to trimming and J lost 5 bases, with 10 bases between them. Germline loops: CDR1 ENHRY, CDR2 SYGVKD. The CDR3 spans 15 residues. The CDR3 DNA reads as TGTGCCATCAGTGAGGAGGGCGGAGATAATTCACCCCTCCACTTT. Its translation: CAISEEGGDNSPLHF.

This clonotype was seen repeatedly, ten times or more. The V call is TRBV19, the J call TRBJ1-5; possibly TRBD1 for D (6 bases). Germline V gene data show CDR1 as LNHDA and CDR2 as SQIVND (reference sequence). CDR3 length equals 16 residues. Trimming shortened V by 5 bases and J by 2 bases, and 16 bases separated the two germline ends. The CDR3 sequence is CASSVIGGMGNQPQHF. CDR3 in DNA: TGTGCCAGTAGTGTAATAGGGGGAATGGGCAATCAGCCCCAGCATTTT.

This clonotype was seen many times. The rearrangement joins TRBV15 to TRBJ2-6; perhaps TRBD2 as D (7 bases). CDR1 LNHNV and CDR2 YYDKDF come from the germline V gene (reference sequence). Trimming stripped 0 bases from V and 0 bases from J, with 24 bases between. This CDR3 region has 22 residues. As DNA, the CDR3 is TGTGCCACCAGCAGAGAACGTTCGATTCGAGGGGGGGCTAACTCTGGGGCCAACGTCCTGACTTTC. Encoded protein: CATSRERSIRGGANSGANVLTF.

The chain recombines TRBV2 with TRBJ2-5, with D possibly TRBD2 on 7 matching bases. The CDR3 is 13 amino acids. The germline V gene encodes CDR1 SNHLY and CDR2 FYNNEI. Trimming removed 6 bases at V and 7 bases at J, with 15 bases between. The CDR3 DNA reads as TGTGCCAGCAGGTTTGGGGAGGGGGGGACCCAGTACTTC. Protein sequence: CASRFGEGGTQYF. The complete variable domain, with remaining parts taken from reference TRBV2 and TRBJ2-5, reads EPEVTQTPSHQVTQMGQEVILRCVPISNHLYFYWYRQILGQKVEFLVSFYNNEISEKSEIFDDQFSVERPDGSNFTLKIRSTKLEDSAMYFCASRFGEGGTQYFGPGTRLLVL.

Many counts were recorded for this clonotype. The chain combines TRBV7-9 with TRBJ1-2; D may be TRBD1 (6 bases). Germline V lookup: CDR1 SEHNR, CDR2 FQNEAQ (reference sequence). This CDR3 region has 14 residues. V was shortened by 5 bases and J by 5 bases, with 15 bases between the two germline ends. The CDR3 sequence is CASSRQEGPYGYTF. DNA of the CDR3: TGTGCCAGCAGCAGACAGGAGGGCCCTTATGGCTACACCTTC.

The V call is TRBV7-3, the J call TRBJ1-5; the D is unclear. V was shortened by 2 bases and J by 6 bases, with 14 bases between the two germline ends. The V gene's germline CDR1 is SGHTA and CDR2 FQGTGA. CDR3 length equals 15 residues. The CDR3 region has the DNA TGTGCCAGCAGCTTAGGATCTGGGCGCGTTCAGCCCCAGCATTTT. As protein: CASSLGSGRVQPQHF.

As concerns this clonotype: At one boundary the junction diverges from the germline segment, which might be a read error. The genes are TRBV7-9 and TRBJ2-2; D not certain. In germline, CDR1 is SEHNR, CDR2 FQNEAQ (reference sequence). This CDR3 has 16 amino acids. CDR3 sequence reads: CVSSSEFGSNTGELFF. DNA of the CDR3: TGTGTCAGCAGCTCTGAGTTTGGCTCGAACACCGGGGAGCTGTTTTTT.

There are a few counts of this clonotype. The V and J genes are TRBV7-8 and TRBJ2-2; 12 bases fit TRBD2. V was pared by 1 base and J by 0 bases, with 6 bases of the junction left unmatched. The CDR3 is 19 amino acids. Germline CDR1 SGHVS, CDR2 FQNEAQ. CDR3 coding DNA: TGTGCCAGCAGCTTAGGGACTAGCGGGGATAACGCGAACACCGGGGAGCTGTTTTTT. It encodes CASSLGTSGDNANTGELFF.

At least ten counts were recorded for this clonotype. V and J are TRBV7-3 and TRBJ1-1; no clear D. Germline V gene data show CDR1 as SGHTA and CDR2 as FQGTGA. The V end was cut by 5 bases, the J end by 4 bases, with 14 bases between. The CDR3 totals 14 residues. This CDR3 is CASSPTGWGTEAFF. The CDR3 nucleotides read TGTGCCAGCAGCCCCACCGGATGGGGCACTGAAGCTTTCTTT.

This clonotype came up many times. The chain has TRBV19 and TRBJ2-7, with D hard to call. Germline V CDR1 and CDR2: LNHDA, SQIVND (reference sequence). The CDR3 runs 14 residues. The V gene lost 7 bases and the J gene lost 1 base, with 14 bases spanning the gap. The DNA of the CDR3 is TGTGCCAGTAAGCCGGGTGCCACATCCTACGAGCAGTACTTC. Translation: CASKPGATSYEQYF. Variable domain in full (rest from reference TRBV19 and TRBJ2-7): DGGITQSPKYLFRKEGQNVTLSCEQNLNHDAMYWYRQDPGQGLRLIYYSQIVNDFQKGDIAEGYSVSREKKESFPLTVTSAQKNPTAFYLCASKPGATSYEQYFGPGTRLTVT.

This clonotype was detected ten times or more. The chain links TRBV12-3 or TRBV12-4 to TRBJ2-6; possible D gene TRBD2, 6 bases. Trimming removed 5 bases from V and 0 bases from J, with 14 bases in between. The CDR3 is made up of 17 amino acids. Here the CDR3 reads CASSVPGLSSGANVLTF. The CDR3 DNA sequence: TGTGCCAGCAGTGTCCCGGGACTCTCCTCTGGGGCCAACGTCCTGACTTTC.

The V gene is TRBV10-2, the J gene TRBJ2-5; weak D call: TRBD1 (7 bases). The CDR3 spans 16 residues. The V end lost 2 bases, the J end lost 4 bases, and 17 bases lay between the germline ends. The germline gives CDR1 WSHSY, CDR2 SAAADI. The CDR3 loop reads CASSEPAGTAGETQYF. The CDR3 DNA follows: TGCGCCAGCAGTGAGCCTGCCGGGACAGCGGGAGAGACCCAGTACTTC.

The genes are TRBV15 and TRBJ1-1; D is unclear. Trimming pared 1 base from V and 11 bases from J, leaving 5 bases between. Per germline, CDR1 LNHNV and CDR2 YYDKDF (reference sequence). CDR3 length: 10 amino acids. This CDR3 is CATSRVGAFF. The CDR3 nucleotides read TGTGCCACCAGCAGAGTTGGCGCTTTCTTT.

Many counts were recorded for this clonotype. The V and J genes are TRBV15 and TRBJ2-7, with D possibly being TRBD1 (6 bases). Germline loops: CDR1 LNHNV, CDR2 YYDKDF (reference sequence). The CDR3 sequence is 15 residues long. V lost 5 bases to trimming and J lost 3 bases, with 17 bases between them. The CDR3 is CATSETQGTNYEQYF. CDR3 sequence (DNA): TGTGCCACCAGCGAAACGCAGGGGACAAACTACGAGCAGTACTTC. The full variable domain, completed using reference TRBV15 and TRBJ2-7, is DAMVIQNPRYQVTQFGKPVTLSCSQTLNHNVMYWYQQKSSQAPKLLFHYYDKDFNNEADTPDNFQSRRPNTSFCFLDIRSPGLGDTAMYLCATSETQGTNYEQYFGPGTRLTVT.

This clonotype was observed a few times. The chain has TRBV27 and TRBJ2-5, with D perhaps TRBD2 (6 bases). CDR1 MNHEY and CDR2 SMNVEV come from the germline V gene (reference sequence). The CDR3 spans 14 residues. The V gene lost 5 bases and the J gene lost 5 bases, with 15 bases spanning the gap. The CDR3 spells CASSPDPEGETQYF. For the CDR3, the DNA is TGTGCCAGCAGTCCAGACCCGGAGGGGGAGACCCAGTACTTC.

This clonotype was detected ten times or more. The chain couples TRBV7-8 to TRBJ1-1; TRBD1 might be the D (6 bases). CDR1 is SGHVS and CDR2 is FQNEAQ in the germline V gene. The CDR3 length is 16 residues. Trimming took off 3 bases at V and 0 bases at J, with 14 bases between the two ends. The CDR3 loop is CASSLEQGIMNTEAFF. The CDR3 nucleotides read TGTGCCAGCAGCTTGGAACAGGGCATAATGAACACTGAAGCTTTCTTT.

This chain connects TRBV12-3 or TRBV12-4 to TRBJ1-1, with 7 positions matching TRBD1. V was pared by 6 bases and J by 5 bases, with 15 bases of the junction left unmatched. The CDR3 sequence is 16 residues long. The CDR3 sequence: CASSRQGVRGATEAFF. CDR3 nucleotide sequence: TGTGCCAGCAGCCGACAGGGTGTACGGGGGGCGACTGAAGCTTTCTTT.

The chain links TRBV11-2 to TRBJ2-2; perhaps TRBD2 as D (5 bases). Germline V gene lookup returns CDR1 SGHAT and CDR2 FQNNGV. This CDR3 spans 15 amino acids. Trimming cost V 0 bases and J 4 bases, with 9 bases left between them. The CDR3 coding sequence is TGTGCCAGCAGCTTAGATTCCAGCGGCACCGGGGAGCTGTTTTTT. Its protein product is CASSLDSSGTGELFF.

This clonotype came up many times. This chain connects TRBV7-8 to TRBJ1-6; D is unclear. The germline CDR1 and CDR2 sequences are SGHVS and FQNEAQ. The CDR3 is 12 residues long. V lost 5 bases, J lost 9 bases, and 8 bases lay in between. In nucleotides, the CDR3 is TGTGCCAGCAGCAAAAATGGTTCACCCCTCCACTTT. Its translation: CASSKNGSPLHF. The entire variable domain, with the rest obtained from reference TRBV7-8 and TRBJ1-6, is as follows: GAGVSQSPRYKVAKRGQDVALRCDPISGHVSLFWYQQALGQGPEFLTYFQNEAQLDKSGLPSDRFFAERPEGSVSTLKIQRTQQEDSAVYLCASSKNGSPLHFGNGTRLTVT.

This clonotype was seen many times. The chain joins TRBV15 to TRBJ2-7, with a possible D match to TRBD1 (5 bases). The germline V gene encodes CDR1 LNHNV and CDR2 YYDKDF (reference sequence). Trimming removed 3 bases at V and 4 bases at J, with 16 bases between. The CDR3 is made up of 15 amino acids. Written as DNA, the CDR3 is TGTGCCACCAGCAGTGACTCCGGGCAGGGTTACGAGCAGTACTTC. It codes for CATSSDSGQGYEQYF.

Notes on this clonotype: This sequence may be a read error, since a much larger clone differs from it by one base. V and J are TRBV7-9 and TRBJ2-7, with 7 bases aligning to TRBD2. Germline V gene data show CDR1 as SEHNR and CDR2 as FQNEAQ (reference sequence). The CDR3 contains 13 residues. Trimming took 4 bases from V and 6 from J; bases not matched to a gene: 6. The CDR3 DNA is TGTGCCAGCAGCTCTGGGACTACATGCGAGCAGTACTTC. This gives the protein CASSSGTTCEQYF.